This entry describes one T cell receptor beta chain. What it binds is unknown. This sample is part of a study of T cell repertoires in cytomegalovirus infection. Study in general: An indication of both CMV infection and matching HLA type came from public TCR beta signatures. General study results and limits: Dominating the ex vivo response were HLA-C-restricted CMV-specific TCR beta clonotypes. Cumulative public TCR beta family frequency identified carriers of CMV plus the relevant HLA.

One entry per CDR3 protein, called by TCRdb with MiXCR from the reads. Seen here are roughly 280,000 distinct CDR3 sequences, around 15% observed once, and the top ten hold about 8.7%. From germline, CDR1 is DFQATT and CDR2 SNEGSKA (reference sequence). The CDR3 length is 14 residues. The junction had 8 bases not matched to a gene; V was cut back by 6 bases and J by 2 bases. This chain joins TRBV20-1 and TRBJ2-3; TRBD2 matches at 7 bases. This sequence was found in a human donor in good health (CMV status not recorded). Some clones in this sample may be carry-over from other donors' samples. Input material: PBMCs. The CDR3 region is CSAIPGGNTDTQYF. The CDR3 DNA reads TGCAGTGCCATCCCGGGAGGAAACACAGATACGCAGTATTTT.